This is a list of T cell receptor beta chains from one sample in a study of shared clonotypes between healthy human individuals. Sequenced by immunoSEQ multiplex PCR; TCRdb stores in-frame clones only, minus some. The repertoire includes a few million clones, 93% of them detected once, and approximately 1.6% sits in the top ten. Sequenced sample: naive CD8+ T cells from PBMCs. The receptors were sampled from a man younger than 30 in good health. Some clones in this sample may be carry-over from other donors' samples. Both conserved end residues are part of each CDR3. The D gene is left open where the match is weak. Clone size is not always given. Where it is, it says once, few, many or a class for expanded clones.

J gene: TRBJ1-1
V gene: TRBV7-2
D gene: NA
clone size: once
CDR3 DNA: TGTGCCAGCAGACAGCGGGGGCTTGGCACTGAAGCTTTCTTT
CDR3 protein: CASRQRGLGTEAFF

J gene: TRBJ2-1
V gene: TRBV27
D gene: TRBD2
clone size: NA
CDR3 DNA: TGTGCCAGCAGTTTCGGCGGGGGGTACAATGAGCAGTTCTTC
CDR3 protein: CASSFGGGYNEQFF

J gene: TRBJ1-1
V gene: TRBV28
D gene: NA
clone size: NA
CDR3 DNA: TGTGCCAGCAGTTTGGCCGAGGGGAACACTGAAGCTTTCTTT
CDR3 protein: CASSLAEGNTEAFF

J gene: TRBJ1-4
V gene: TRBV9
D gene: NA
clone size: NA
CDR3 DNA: TGTGCCAGCAGCCCCAGGGGAGAAAAACTGTTTTTT
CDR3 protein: CASSPRGEKLFF

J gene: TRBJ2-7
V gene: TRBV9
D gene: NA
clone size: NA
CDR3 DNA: TGTGCCAGCAGCAGGGGACCCGACGAGCAGTACTTC
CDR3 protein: CASSRGPDEQYF

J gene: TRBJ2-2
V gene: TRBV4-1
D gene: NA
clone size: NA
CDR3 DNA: TGCGCCAGCAGCAGACCTGACGACATCTCGGGCACCGGGGAGCTGTTTTTT
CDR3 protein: CASSRPDDISGTGELFF

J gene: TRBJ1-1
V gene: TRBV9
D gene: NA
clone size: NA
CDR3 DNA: TGTGCCAGCAGCGTAGGGAGGACAACTGAAGCTTTCTTT
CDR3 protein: CASSVGRTTEAFF

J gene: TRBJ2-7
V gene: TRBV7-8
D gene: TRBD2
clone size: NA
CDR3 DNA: TGTGCCAGCAGCTCCGGACTAGCGGGAGCGCCCTACGAGCAGTACTTC
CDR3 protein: CASSSGLAGAPYEQYF

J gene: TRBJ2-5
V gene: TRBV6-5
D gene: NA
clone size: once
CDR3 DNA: TGTGCCAGCAGTTACCCAGGGGGGAGAGGGGAGACCCAGTACTTC
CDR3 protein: CASSYPGGRGETQYF

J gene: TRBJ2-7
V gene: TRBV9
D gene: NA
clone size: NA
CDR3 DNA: TGTGCCAGCAGCGACGGATCCTACGAGCAGTACTTC
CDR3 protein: CASSDGSYEQYF

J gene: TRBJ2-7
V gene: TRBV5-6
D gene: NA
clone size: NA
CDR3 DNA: TGTGCCAGCACCCGGGGAGGGGGCTTTTACGAGCAGTACTTC
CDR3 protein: CASTRGGGFYEQYF

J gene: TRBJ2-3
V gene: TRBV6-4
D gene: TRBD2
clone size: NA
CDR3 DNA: TGTGCCAGCAGTTCGACTAGCGGACACACAGATACGCAGTATTTT
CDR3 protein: CASSSTSGHTDTQYF

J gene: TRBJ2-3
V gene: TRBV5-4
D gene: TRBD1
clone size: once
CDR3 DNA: TGTGCCAGCAGCTCCGCCGGGACAGGGGCCGATCGGGATACGCAGTATTTT
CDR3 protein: CASSSAGTGADRDTQYF

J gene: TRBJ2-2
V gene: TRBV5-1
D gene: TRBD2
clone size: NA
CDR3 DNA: TGCGCCAGCAGCTTGGCGGTTGGACTAGCGGGAGAGGGAACCGGGGAGCTGTTTTTT
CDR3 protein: CASSLAVGLAGEGTGELFF

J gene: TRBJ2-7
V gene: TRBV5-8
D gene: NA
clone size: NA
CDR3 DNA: TGTGCCAGCAGCTTGGGGACATACGACGAGCAGTACTTC
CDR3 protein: CASSLGTYDEQYF

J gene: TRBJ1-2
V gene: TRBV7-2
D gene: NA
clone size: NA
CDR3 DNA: TGTGCCAGCAGCTCGAGACAGATTAACTATGGCTACACCTTC
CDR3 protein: CASSSRQINYGYTF

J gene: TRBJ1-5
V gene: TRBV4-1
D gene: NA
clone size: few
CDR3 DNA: TGCGCCAGCAGCCACGGGGCGGGAAATCAGCCCCAGCATTTT
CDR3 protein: CASSHGAGNQPQHF

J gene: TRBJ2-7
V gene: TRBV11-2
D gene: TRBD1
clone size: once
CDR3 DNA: TGTGCCAGCAGCTTAGATCTAGACAGGGCCTCCTACGAGCAGTACTTC
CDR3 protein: CASSLDLDRASYEQYF

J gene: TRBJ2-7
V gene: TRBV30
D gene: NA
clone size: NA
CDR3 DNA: TGTGCCTGGAGTCGCCTCTACCGCGAGCAGTACTTC
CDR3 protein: CAWSRLYREQYF

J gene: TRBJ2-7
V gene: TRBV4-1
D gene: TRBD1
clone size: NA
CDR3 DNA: TGCGCCAGCAGCCACCCGGGACAGGGGATCAACGAGCAGTACTTC
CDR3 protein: CASSHPGQGINEQYF

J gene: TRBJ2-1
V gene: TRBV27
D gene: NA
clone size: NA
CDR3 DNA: TGTGCCAGCAGTTTAGGCCCAAACTCCTACAATGAGCAGTTCTTC
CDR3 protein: CASSLGPNSYNEQFF

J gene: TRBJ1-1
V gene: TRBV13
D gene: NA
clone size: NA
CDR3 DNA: TGTGCCAGCAGCACCCGGACGGCTGAAGCTTTCTTT
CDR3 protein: CASSTRTAEAFF

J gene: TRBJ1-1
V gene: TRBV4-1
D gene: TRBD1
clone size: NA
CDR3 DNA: TGCGCCAGCAGCCACCAACAGGGGGCGGACACTGAAGCTTTCTTT
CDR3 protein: CASSHQQGADTEAFF

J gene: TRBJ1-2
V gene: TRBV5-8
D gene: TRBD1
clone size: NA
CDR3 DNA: TGTGCCAGCAGCTTCTTGTTGGGGACAGGGTCGGGTGGCTACACCTTC
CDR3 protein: CASSFLLGTGSGGYTF

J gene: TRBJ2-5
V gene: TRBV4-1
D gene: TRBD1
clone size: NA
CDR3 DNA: TGCGCCAGCAGCCAAAGGACAGGGGGCTACCAAGAGACCCAGTACTTC
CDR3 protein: CASSQRTGGYQETQYF

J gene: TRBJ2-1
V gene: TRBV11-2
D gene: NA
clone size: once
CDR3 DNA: TGTGCCAGCAGCAGCAGGAGAGCCAACAATGAGCAGTTCTTC
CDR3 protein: CASSSRRANNEQFF

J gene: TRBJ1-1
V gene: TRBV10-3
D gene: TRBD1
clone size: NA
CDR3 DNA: TGTGCCATCAGTCCTCGGACAGGGAGTGAAGCTTTCTTT
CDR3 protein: CAISPRTGSEAFF

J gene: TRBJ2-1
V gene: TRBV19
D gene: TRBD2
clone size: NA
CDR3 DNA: TGTGCCAGTAGTATAGCGGGACTAGCGGGAGTCAATGAGCAGTTCTTC
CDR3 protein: CASSIAGLAGVNEQFF